These T cell receptor beta chains were read from a single sample in a study of blood T cell repertoires in COVID-19. Generated by immunoSEQ multiplex PCR, the TCRdb table keeps only in-frame clones and is missing some. There are over 250,000 clones in the sample; 88% occur only once, and 2% to 2.5% lies in the top ten. The sequencing sample was made of PBMCs or T cells enriched from blood (not recorded which). These receptors all stem from a woman aged 55-70 years in a cohort exposed to, infected with or recovered from COVID-19 (not recorded which). Both conserved end residues are part of each CDR3. A D gene is named only where the DNA matches it firmly. Clone size appears in some rows only: once, few, many, or a class for an expanded clone.

D gene: -; J gene: TRBJ2-2; CDR3 length: 16; clone size: -; V gene: TRBV18; CDR3 protein: CASSPPNRANTGELFF
D gene: TRBD2; J gene: TRBJ2-1; CDR3 length: 16; clone size: few; V gene: TRBV19; CDR3 protein: CASSIGASGAMNEQFF
D gene: -; J gene: TRBJ1-2; CDR3 length: 15; clone size: -; V gene: TRBV27; CDR3 protein: CASSLDPRGNYGYTF
D gene: TRBD2; J gene: TRBJ2-1; CDR3 length: 17; clone size: -; V gene: TRBV19; CDR3 protein: CASRAGTSGLSYNEQFF
D gene: -; J gene: TRBJ2-2; CDR3 length: 18; clone size: -; V gene: TRBV28; CDR3 protein: CASSLRPLSGIGPGELFF
D gene: -; J gene: TRBJ2-1; CDR3 length: 13; clone size: few; V gene: TRBV12-3/TRBV12-4; CDR3 protein: CASSSGAGGPSFF
D gene: -; J gene: TRBJ2-1; CDR3 length: 14; clone size: -; V gene: TRBV7-3; CDR3 protein: CASSLSQGWGEQFF
D gene: TRBD2; J gene: TRBJ2-3; CDR3 length: 14; clone size: -; V gene: TRBV13; CDR3 protein: CASSTRLAPDTQYF
D gene: TRBD1; J gene: TRBJ2-5; CDR3 length: 16; clone size: -; V gene: TRBV28; CDR3 protein: CASSPARTGGWETQYF
D gene: -; J gene: TRBJ1-4; CDR3 length: 15; clone size: -; V gene: TRBV5-1; CDR3 protein: CASSGTGFFNEKLFF
D gene: TRBD2; J gene: TRBJ2-3; CDR3 length: 15; clone size: -; V gene: TRBV24-1; CDR3 protein: CATSDPGTSGDTQYF
D gene: -; J gene: TRBJ2-1; CDR3 length: 13; clone size: -; V gene: TRBV24-1; CDR3 protein: CATSAETRNEQFF
D gene: -; J gene: TRBJ1-2; CDR3 length: 12; clone size: -; V gene: TRBV28; CDR3 protein: CASSGQNYGYTF
D gene: TRBD2; J gene: TRBJ2-7; CDR3 length: 15; clone size: -; V gene: TRBV6-1; CDR3 protein: CASSEAIAGVYEQYF
D gene: TRBD1; J gene: TRBJ1-1; CDR3 length: 13; clone size: -; V gene: TRBV30; CDR3 protein: CAWAGGVNTEAFF
D gene: TRBD2; J gene: TRBJ2-7; CDR3 length: 18; clone size: once; V gene: TRBV28; CDR3 protein: CASSLWASGSSSSYEQYF
D gene: -; J gene: TRBJ1-1; CDR3 length: 14; clone size: -; V gene: TRBV5-1; CDR3 protein: CASSLGHMNTEAFF
D gene: -; J gene: TRBJ2-1; CDR3 length: 16; clone size: -; V gene: TRBV4-1; CDR3 protein: CASSQDERVSYNEQFF
D gene: TRBD1; J gene: TRBJ2-1; CDR3 length: 15; clone size: -; V gene: TRBV3-1/TRBV3-2; CDR3 protein: CASSQYETGVNEQFF
D gene: -; J gene: TRBJ1-3; CDR3 length: 15; clone size: few; V gene: TRBV9; CDR3 protein: CASSSPRGTGNTIYF
D gene: TRBD1; J gene: TRBJ1-4; CDR3 length: 16; clone size: -; V gene: TRBV4-1; CDR3 protein: CASSSGTGATNEKLFF
D gene: -; J gene: TRBJ1-1; CDR3 length: 13; clone size: -; V gene: TRBV7-9; CDR3 protein: CASSRRGAVEAFF
D gene: TRBD2; J gene: TRBJ2-7; CDR3 length: 18; clone size: -; V gene: TRBV27; CDR3 protein: CASSLYGLAGGPYYEQYF
D gene: -; J gene: TRBJ1-5; CDR3 length: 14; clone size: -; V gene: TRBV28; CDR3 protein: CASSYDRINQPQHF
D gene: TRBD2; J gene: TRBJ2-3; CDR3 length: 16; clone size: -; V gene: TRBV7-2; CDR3 protein: CASTPGGTSGTDTQYF
D gene: TRBD1; J gene: TRBJ1-5; CDR3 length: 15; clone size: -; V gene: TRBV28; CDR3 protein: CASSFSGGRNQPQHF
D gene: TRBD2; J gene: TRBJ2-1; CDR3 length: 17; clone size: -; V gene: TRBV3-1/TRBV3-2; CDR3 protein: CASSRPSVAGGYNEQFF
D gene: -; J gene: TRBJ1-2; CDR3 length: 14; clone size: once; V gene: TRBV25-1; CDR3 protein: CASSEWREYSGYTF
D gene: -; J gene: TRBJ1-5; CDR3 length: 14; clone size: -; V gene: TRBV4-3; CDR3 protein: CASSQDHSNQPQHF
D gene: -; J gene: TRBJ2-7; CDR3 length: 13; clone size: -; V gene: TRBV30; CDR3 protein: CAWSLGSSYEQYF
D gene: TRBD1; J gene: TRBJ1-3; CDR3 length: 16; clone size: -; V gene: TRBV9; CDR3 protein: CASSVGGQSSGNTIYF
D gene: -; J gene: TRBJ2-5; CDR3 length: 14; clone size: -; V gene: TRBV30; CDR3 protein: CAWSIGAGRETQYF
D gene: -; J gene: TRBJ2-7; CDR3 length: 13; clone size: -; V gene: TRBV7-6; CDR3 protein: CASSPQGGYEQYF
D gene: TRBD2; J gene: TRBJ2-1; CDR3 length: 15; clone size: -; V gene: TRBV5-1; CDR3 protein: CASSRLGEGYNEQFF
D gene: -; J gene: TRBJ1-1; CDR3 length: 14; clone size: -; V gene: TRBV18; CDR3 protein: CASSPWPGDTEAFF
D gene: TRBD1; J gene: TRBJ2-5; CDR3 length: 15; clone size: -; V gene: TRBV14; CDR3 protein: CASSQRQGARRTQYF